This entry lists 31 T cell receptor beta chains sequenced from one sample in a study of CXCR3-negative and CXCR3-positive naive CD8 T cells. Carrying UMI labels, the TRB cDNA libraries were prepared through 5' RACE. TCRdb reprocessed the 5' RACE reads and keeps a single row for each CDR3 protein, giving no DNA. The ten most abundant clones cover about 1.1% of a sample with 70,000 to 100,000 distinct CDR3 sequences. Sample: naive CXCR3- CD8+ T cells from blood. This sample's subset: CD45RO-CCR7+CD27+CD95- naive CD8+ T cells lacking CXCR3 (TNR3-). These receptors originate from a human donor in good health. Some clones in this sample may be carry-over from other donors' samples.

V usage is TRBV6-6 and J usage is TRBJ1-6; TCRdb selects TRBD1, and the lack of DNA leaves this call unchecked. CDR1 and CDR2 (germline): MNHNY, SVGAGI (reference sequence). The CDR3 consists of 17 residues. This CDR3 reads CASSYPTQDSYNSPLHF.

The rearrangement joins TRBV20-1 to TRBJ1-5; TCRdb outputs TRBD1, but without DNA this stays unchecked. Germline V gene lookup returns CDR1 DFQATT and CDR2 SNEGSKA (reference sequence). This CDR3 contains 16 residues. CDR3 sequence reads: CSAREGGRDHNQPQHF.

This sequence joins TRBV12-3 or TRBV12-4 and TRBJ2-3; TCRdb's assignment of TRBD1 cannot be checked, as there is no DNA. The CDR3 runs 14 residues. This CDR3 is CASTRQGSTDTQYF.

This chain uses TRBV12-3 or TRBV12-4 with TRBJ1-2. This CDR3 contains 13 residues. This chain's CDR3 is CASSFGSNYGYTF.

The chain carries TRBV12-3 or TRBV12-4 and TRBJ2-1. CDR3 length: 12 amino acids. The CDR3 region is CASGQFGNEQFF.

The chain has TRBV2 and TRBJ2-5; no DNA is available, so the TRBD1 call from TCRdb remains unchecked. The CDR3 totals 13 residues. Germline-derived CDR1 and CDR2 are SNHLY and FYNNEI. Here the CDR3 reads CAGVGQGQETQYF.

The rearrangement joins TRBV28 to TRBJ2-7. Per the germline V gene, CDR1 is MDHEN and CDR2 is SYDVKM. CDR3 length: 16 amino acids. CDR3 region: CASSLLETGSSYEQYF.

The CDR3 protein is CASSLVVAGDRYEQYF. The rearrangement joins TRBV12-3 or TRBV12-4 to TRBJ2-7; the D call from TCRdb, TRBD1, cannot be confirmed without DNA. This CDR3 comprises 16 residues.

The CDR3 loop reads CASSPHGTTKYKETQYF. The gene calls are TRBV6-5 and TRBJ2-5; TCRdb lists TRBD1, though no DNA is available to test this call. Looked up from germline, CDR1 is MNHEY and CDR2 is SVGAGI. CDR3 length: 17 residues.

The chain carries TRBV27 and TRBJ2-1. CDR1 MNHEY and CDR2 SMNVEV come from the germline V gene (reference sequence). This CDR3 contains 15 residues. This CDR3 is CASSPAVGVYNEQFF.

The genes are TRBV7-9 and TRBJ2-3. Looked up from germline, CDR1 is SEHNR and CDR2 is FQNEAQ (reference sequence). The CDR3 covers 11 residues. The CDR3 is CASTSTDTQYF.

The J gene is TRBJ2-5, the V gene TRBV29-1. Germline V gives CDR1 SQVTM, CDR2 ANQGSEA. The CDR3 has 15 residues. CDR3 protein: CSVEGNGLVGETQYF.

The rearrangement links TRBV7-9 to TRBJ2-1; checking the TCRdb D call of TRBD1 is not possible without DNA. Germline V lookup: CDR1 SEHNR, CDR2 FQNEAQ (reference sequence). The CDR3 runs to 15 residues. The chain's CDR3 is CASSSLTGSYNEQFF.

The chain carries TRBV12-5 and TRBJ2-1; TCRdb selects TRBD1, and the lack of DNA leaves this call unchecked. Germline V gives CDR1 LGHNT, CDR2 FRNRAP. CDR3 size: 16 residues. CDR3 region: CASGSSRDKTFYEQFF.

The chain employs TRBV20-1 and TRBJ1-5; TCRdb selects TRBD1, and the lack of DNA leaves this call unchecked. CDR1 is DFQATT, CDR2 SNEGSKA, per germline (reference sequence). There are 17 residues in the CDR3. This chain's CDR3 is CSARDRQGEYSNQPQHF.

The chain has TRBV20-1 and TRBJ2-1; TCRdb reports TRBD2, a call that lacks DNA to check it against. This CDR3 has 14 residues. Germline loops: CDR1 DFQATT, CDR2 SNEGSKA (reference sequence). The CDR3 loop reads CSARSPLAEHEQFF.

The chain couples TRBV20-1 to TRBJ2-1; TCRdb calls TRBD2, which cannot be checked without DNA. The CDR3 covers 16 residues. Germline CDR1 is DFQATT and CDR2 is SNEGSKA (reference sequence). The CDR3 loop reads CSARDIGLADYNEQFF.

The rearrangement links TRBV30 to TRBJ2-1; with no DNA, the TCRdb D assignment of TRBD2 cannot be verified. Germline lookup yields CDR1 GTSNPN and CDR2 SVGIG (reference sequence). The CDR3 runs to 14 residues. This CDR3 is CAWRLAGFYNEQFF.

The rearrangement uses TRBV5-5 and TRBJ2-7; the TCRdb call, TRBD2, lacks DNA for checking. The CDR3 totals 16 residues. Per germline, CDR1 SGHKS and CDR2 YYEKEE (reference sequence). The CDR3 region is CASSLAGRLENYEQYF.

This clonotype is labeled medium-sized based on frequency. CDR3 sequence: CASSLLGASNYGYTF. V usage is TRBV7-8 and J usage is TRBJ1-2; TCRdb picks TRBD1, but there is no DNA to check that call. This CDR3 comprises 15 residues. CDR1 and CDR2 from the germline V gene are SGHVS and FQNEAQ.

The CDR3 reads CSARGRAYEQYF. This chain connects TRBV29-1 to TRBJ2-7; absent DNA, TCRdb's TRBD1 call cannot be checked. CDR1 is SQVTM, CDR2 ANQGSEA, per germline. This CDR3 region has 12 residues.

The chain uses TRBV27 and TRBJ1-3; TCRdb returns TRBD1, unconfirmable since there is no DNA. There are 16 residues in the CDR3. Germline V CDR1 and CDR2: MNHEY, SMNVEV (reference sequence). This CDR3 is CASSPEGRGRGNTIYF.

V usage is TRBV4-1 and J usage is TRBJ2-7; TCRdb's assignment of TRBD1 cannot be checked, as there is no DNA. Germline CDR1 reads MGHRA; CDR2 reads YSYEKL. CDR3 length equals 14 residues. The CDR3 here is CASSQISGNGEQYF.

The chain carries TRBV7-2 and TRBJ2-5. CDR3 size: 14 residues. Germline V lookup: CDR1 SGHTA, CDR2 FQGNSA. The CDR3 is CASSSDGFQETQYF.

This rearrangement joins TRBV7-9 to TRBJ2-7; no DNA is available, so the TRBD1 call from TCRdb remains unchecked. The CDR3 runs to 15 residues. Germline CDR1 and CDR2: SEHNR and FQNEAQ (reference sequence). The CDR3 spells CASSLGAGRVYEQYF.

The rearrangement uses TRBV28 and TRBJ2-1; there is no DNA to check the TCRdb D call of TRBD1. The CDR3 loop spans 17 amino acids. The germline CDR1 and CDR2 sequences are MDHEN and SYDVKM. CDR3 sequence: CATWGEGLESSYNEQFF. The complete variable domain, with remaining parts taken from reference TRBV28 and TRBJ2-1, reads DVKVTQSSRYLVKRTGEKVFLECVQDMDHENMFWYRQDPGLGLRLIYFSYDVKMKEKGDIPEGYSVSREKKERFSLILESASTNQTSMYLCATWGEGLESSYNEQFFGPGTRLTVL.

The J gene is TRBJ2-5, the V gene TRBV4-1; TCRdb reports TRBD2, a call that lacks DNA to check it against. There are 16 residues in the CDR3. CDR1 MGHRA and CDR2 YSYEKL come from the germline V gene. CDR3 sequence reads: CASSRVEANPQETQYF.

V usage is TRBV19 and J usage is TRBJ1-1. The CDR3 spans 15 residues. The germline CDR1 and CDR2 sequences are LNHDA and SQIVND (reference sequence). CDR3: CASSLGGGLNTEAFF.

The chain joins TRBV29-1 to TRBJ1-1; TCRdb returns TRBD1, unconfirmable since there is no DNA. CDR1 SQVTM and CDR2 ANQGSEA come from the germline V gene. The CDR3 has 15 residues. This CDR3 is CSVALVGEPFKEAFF.

The chain combines TRBV29-1 with TRBJ2-5; with no DNA, the TCRdb D assignment of TRBD1 cannot be verified. Germline V gene sequence: CDR1 SQVTM, CDR2 ANQGSEA. The CDR3 totals 14 residues. This chain's CDR3 is CSAVDWGDGETQYF.

J is TRBJ2-1 and V is TRBV12-3 or TRBV12-4; TCRdb proposes TRBD2, but this gene call is untestable without DNA. This CDR3 has 16 amino acids. CDR3: CASSLGGTAEYNEQFF.